This TCR beta chain was recovered during a study of early T cells in non-severe SARS-CoV-2 infection. Study-level background: Investigators sequenced bulk RNA drawn from unsorted whole blood, and chains remained unpaired.

From germline, CDR1 is SQVTM and CDR2 ANQGSEA. The junction had 4 bases not matched to a gene; V was cut back by 0 bases and J by 5 bases. This CDR3 is 15 amino acids long. Regarding the study as a whole: In VDJdb matching, anti-spike CD8 responses were favored while private and CD4 specificities went missing.

Each single cDNA molecule received a unique molecular identifier. TCRdb used MiXCR to reprocess the 5' RACE reads, holding one entry per CDR3 protein. The sample has under 85,000 distinct CDR3 sequences, about 5% seen once; the top ten hold less than 9.5%. This clonotype has more than one count but fewer than ten. No antigen is known for it. This receptor was taken from an adult who was a healthcare worker with PCR-confirmed SARS-CoV-2 infection or an uninfected control (not recorded which). Sequences were derived from whole blood, sampled at baseline. The J gene is TRBJ2-7, the V gene TRBV29-1, with TRBD2 matching over 13 bases. The CDR3 nucleotides are TGCAGCGTTGAAGATATGGGACTAGCGGGACACGAGCAGTACTTC. Translating it yields CSVEDMGLAGHEQYF.